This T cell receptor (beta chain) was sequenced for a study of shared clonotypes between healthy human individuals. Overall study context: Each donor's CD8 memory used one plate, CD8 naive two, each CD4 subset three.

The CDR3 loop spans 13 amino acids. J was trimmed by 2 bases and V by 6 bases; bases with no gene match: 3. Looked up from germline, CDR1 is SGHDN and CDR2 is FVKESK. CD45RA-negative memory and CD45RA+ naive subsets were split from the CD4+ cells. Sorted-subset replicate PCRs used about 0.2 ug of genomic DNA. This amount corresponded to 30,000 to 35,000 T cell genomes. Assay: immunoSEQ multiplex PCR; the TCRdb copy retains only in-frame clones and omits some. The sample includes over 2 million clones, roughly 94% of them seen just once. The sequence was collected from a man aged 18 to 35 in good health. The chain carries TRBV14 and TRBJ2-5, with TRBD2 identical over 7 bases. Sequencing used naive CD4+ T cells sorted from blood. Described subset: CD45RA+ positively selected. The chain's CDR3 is CASSRTRQETQYF. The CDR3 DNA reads TGTGCCAGCAGTCGGACTAGACAAGAGACCCAGTACTTC.